The rows below give T cell receptor beta chains drawn from one sample of a study of shared clonotypes between healthy human individuals. TCRdb's table, derived via immunoSEQ multiplex PCR, lists solely in-frame clones and lacks some. The data hold about 2 million clones, with about 94% observed a single time. The sequenced sample consisted of naive CD8+ T cells sorted from blood. These receptor sequences come from a man aged 18 to 35 in good health. Each CDR3 is given without its conserved first and last residue. A D gene is named only where the DNA matches it firmly. The size of a clone is reported for some rows only, either as once, few or many, or as a class for expanded clones.

v_gene	d_gene	len	j_gene	abundance	CDR3aa
TRBV28	-	15	TRBJ1-2	-	ASSSTETKGPNYGYT
TRBV9	-	12	TRBJ2-7	once	ASSPLTATYEQY
TRBV6-5	TRBD1	13	TRBJ1-1	-	ASSWHRGRDTEAF
TRBV15	-	10	TRBJ1-1	-	ATSIGGTEAF
TRBV29-1	TRBD2	11	TRBJ2-1	-	SVTTSDYNEQF
TRBV5-6	TRBD2	12	TRBJ2-7	-	ASSYGRGSYEQY
TRBV6-5	TRBD1	13	TRBJ2-2	-	ASSYKGQGTGELF
TRBV7-9	-	10	TRBJ2-7	-	ASSFPAGEQY
TRBV19	TRBD1	11	TRBJ1-1	-	ASTLGQGPEAF
TRBV28	-	11	TRBJ1-2	once	ATLPQYEDGYT
TRBV2	-	9	TRBJ1-3	-	ASSETNTIY
TRBV27	-	12	TRBJ2-7	-	ASSTVGGAGEQY
TRBV5-5	-	10	TRBJ1-2	-	ASSLTGNGYT
TRBV9	-	14	TRBJ2-1	-	ASSVRAGSSYNEQF
TRBV27	TRBD2	14	TRBJ2-3	-	ASSLLGTSGTDTQY
TRBV28	-	13	TRBJ2-7	-	ASRLGRDSSYEQY
TRBV4-1	TRBD1	12	TRBJ2-7	-	ASSQRDSTYEQY
TRBV5-1	TRBD2	14	TRBJ2-1	-	ASSSSLAGSYNEQF
TRBV18	-	16	TRBJ1-4	-	ASSPSGWDTGGGEKLF
TRBV27	-	11	TRBJ2-7	-	ASSLDISYEQY
TRBV6-1	TRBD1	12	TRBJ1-3	-	AAYGGTGDDTIY
TRBV6-1	-	12	TRBJ1-5	-	ASSGTGHYQPQH
TRBV2	TRBD1	11	TRBJ1-5	-	ASLGTGSQPQH
TRBV11-2	-	13	TRBJ1-6	-	ASSLAVGHNSPLH
TRBV18	TRBD2	14	TRBJ2-3	-	ASSPTPGGYTDTQY
TRBV6-5	-	12	TRBJ1-5	-	ASSYGQGNQPQH
TRBV6-1	TRBD2	15	TRBJ2-5	-	ASSEAAASGNWETQY
TRBV29-1	TRBD1	10	TRBJ1-1	once	SVWQGGTEAF
TRBV4-1	-	14	TRBJ1-5	few	ASSQDLGTRGQPQH
TRBV4-2	-	9	TRBJ2-3	-	ASSPGDTQY
TRBV13	TRBD1	13	TRBJ1-1	-	ASKIHGQGKTEAF
TRBV10-2	-	14	TRBJ1-6	-	ASSEWTDSYNSPLH
TRBV19	-	9	TRBJ1-1	-	ASSMGLEAF
TRBV2	-	11	TRBJ2-7	-	ASRDPSRHEQY
TRBV13	-	10	TRBJ2-2	-	ASSYNTGELF
TRBV9	-	11	TRBJ2-3	-	ASSPEGGNTQY
TRBV7-3	-	11	TRBJ2-7	once	ASSLTSSYEQY
TRBV5-1	TRBD1	20	TRBJ2-1	once	ASSLYVIGRRSGQGEYNEQF
TRBV6-5	-	13	TRBJ2-7	once	ASSPRGAFLYEQY
TRBV11-2	-	10	TRBJ2-3	-	ASSLEDDTQY
TRBV6-5	TRBD1	12	TRBJ1-6	-	ASSFTGTGSPLH
TRBV6-5	-	11	TRBJ2-1	-	ASSYSGRDPQF
TRBV5-4	TRBD1	13	TRBJ2-7	-	ASSWGTGTSGEQY
TRBV28	TRBD1	12	TRBJ2-5	-	ASSSGTAQETQY
TRBV9	TRBD2	14	TRBJ2-3	-	ASTNSWREDTDTQY
TRBV4-1	-	12	TRBJ2-7	-	ASSLRGKNYEQY
TRBV7-6	-	13	TRBJ2-1	-	ASSLISGLYNEQF
TRBV9	-	12	TRBJ2-2	-	ASSVGRNTGELF
TRBV28	-	12	TRBJ1-1	-	ASSLWEGNTEAF
TRBV7-8	TRBD1	13	TRBJ1-5	-	ASSFLQGSDQPQH
TRBV19	-	13	TRBJ2-5	-	ASSIRWLGEETQY
TRBV27	-	13	TRBJ2-5	-	ASSSNREEQETQY
TRBV5-4	-	10	TRBJ2-1	-	ASSWGGHEQF
TRBV27	-	12	TRBJ1-6	-	ASSLVGSNSPLH
TRBV19	-	10	TRBJ2-7	-	ASSNWAGEQY
TRBV7-2	TRBD2	15	TRBJ2-2	-	ASSIRLAGWGTGELF
TRBV5-8	TRBD1	12	TRBJ1-4	-	ASSFGDRAEKLF